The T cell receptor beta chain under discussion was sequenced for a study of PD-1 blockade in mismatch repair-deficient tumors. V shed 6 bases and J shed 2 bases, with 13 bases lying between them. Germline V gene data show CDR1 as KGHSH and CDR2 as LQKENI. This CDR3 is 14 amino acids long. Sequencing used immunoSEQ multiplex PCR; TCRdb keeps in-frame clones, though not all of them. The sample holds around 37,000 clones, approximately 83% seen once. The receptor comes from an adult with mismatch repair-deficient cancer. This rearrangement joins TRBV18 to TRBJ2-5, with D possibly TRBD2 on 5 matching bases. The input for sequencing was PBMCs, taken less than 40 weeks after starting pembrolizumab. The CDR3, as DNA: TGTGCCAGCTCGCGAATGGGAGTACAAGAGACCCAGTACTTC. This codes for CASSRMGVQETQYF.